This T cell receptor (beta chain) was documented in a study of T cells in Graves' hyperthyroidism and ophthalmopathy. General study results and limits: Ophthalmopathy was told apart from stable hyperthyroidism by a 13 V-J model.

V lost 2 bases and J lost 5, with 18 bases in between. The CDR3 runs to 17 residues. CDR1 and CDR2 from the germline V gene are LNHDA and SQIVND (reference sequence). The CDR3 regions of TCR beta were amplified from RNA transcripts. HTBI primers were employed in a first-round RT-PCR of the TCR CDR3. MiXCR, applied by TCRdb to the multiplex PCR reads, yields one record per CDR3 protein. Here the sample spans over 700,000 distinct CDR3 sequences, around 19% being singletons. This clonotype was seen more than once but under ten times. The antigen is unknown. The clonotype originates from a woman between 45 and 60 years old with Graves' hyperthyroidism that later progressed to Graves' ophthalmopathy. The sample comprised blood. This rearrangement joins TRBV19 to TRBJ2-2; D gene unclear. The CDR3 protein is CASSIFYTRSDTGELFF. The DNA of the CDR3 is TGTGCCAGTAGTATATTCTATACCCGAAGCGATACCGGGGAGCTGTTTTTT.